This TCR beta chain was found in a study of blood T cell repertoires in COVID-19. The CDR3 runs 16 residues. Germline trimming cut 6 bases from V and 0 bases from J; bases unmatched to any gene: 10. Germline V lookup: CDR1 MDHEN, CDR2 SYDVKM. Some clones are missing from TCRdb's copy, which holds only in-frame ones; the method was immunoSEQ multiplex PCR. Among about 220,000 clones listed, 82% were seen once. The chain combines TRBV28 with TRBJ2-7; 8 bases align to TRBD2. Sequencing was done on a sample of peripheral blood. The sequence was collected from a woman in her seventies with COVID-19, enrolled during active disease. The CDR3 loop is CASSPGGGLSSYEQYF. The CDR3 DNA is TGTGCCAGCAGCCCCGGCGGGGGGCTTAGCTCCTACGAGCAGTACTTC.